Listed below are T cell receptor beta chains from one sample, sequenced in a study of CD8+CD57+ T cells in acquired aplastic anemia. TCRdb analysed the reads with MiXCR anew, one entry per CDR3 protein. The sample consists of approximately 380,000 distinct CDR3 sequences, just under 70% of them appearing once. Sequencing input: sorted CD4+, CD8+, or CD8+CD57+ T cells (not recorded which) from PBMCs. Receptors were obtained from a human donor in good health, serving as a control. CDR3s include the opening cysteine and the closing phenylalanine or tryptophan. D genes are given only for firm matches. Clone size is shown for a subset of rows, as once, few, many or a class of expanded clone.

d_gene: TRBD1; abundance: -; j_gene: TRBJ1-4; v_gene: TRBV2; CDR3aa: CASSPGDRGAEKLFF; CDR3nt: TGTGCCAGCAGCCCGGGGGACAGGGGCGCCGAAAAACTGTTTTTT
d_gene: -; abundance: few; j_gene: TRBJ1-1; v_gene: TRBV27; CDR3aa: CASSPYGDTEAFF; CDR3nt: TGTGCCAGCAGCCCCTATGGGGACACTGAAGCTTTCTTT
d_gene: TRBD1; abundance: -; j_gene: TRBJ1-6; v_gene: TRBV5-6; CDR3aa: CASSFDRETPLHF; CDR3nt: TGTGCCAGCAGCTTCGACAGGGAGACACCCCTCCACTTT
d_gene: -; abundance: many; j_gene: TRBJ1-4; v_gene: TRBV20-1; CDR3aa: CSARAGESNEKLFF; CDR3nt: TGCAGTGCTAGAGCAGGGGAGTCTAATGAAAAACTGTTTTTT
d_gene: -; abundance: -; j_gene: TRBJ1-3; v_gene: TRBV7-9; CDR3aa: CASSTGERTGSSNYF; CDR3nt: TGTGCCAGCAGCACCGGCGAGAGGACTGGCTCCTCCAATTATTTT
d_gene: TRBD2; abundance: -; j_gene: TRBJ2-1; v_gene: TRBV19; CDR3aa: CASSYPGGGINEQFF; CDR3nt: TGTGCCAGCAGTTACCCGGGCGGGGGTATCAATGAGCAGTTCTTC
d_gene: -; abundance: -; j_gene: TRBJ1-4; v_gene: TRBV10-3; CDR3aa: CAISATPPEEYLFF; CDR3nt: TGTGCCATCAGTGCAACCCCCCCGGAGGAATACTTGTTTTTT
d_gene: -; abundance: few; j_gene: TRBJ2-1; v_gene: TRBV10-1; CDR3aa: CASSVSGSYNEQFF; CDR3nt: TGCGCCAGCAGTGTAAGCGGCTCCTACAATGAGCAGTTCTTC
d_gene: -; abundance: once; j_gene: TRBJ1-5; v_gene: TRBV7-3; CDR3aa: CASSLTVRVKQIRNF; CDR3nt: TGTGCCAGCAGCTTAACCGTACGGGTCAAACAGATACGGAATTTT
d_gene: -; abundance: -; j_gene: TRBJ1-1; v_gene: TRBV7-3; CDR3aa: CASSYVVTTAPFF; CDR3nt: TGTGCCAGCAGCTACGTCGTTACAACTGCGCCTTTCTTT
d_gene: -; abundance: -; j_gene: TRBJ2-1; v_gene: TRBV24-1; CDR3aa: CATSDFAHSDLFF; CDR3nt: TGTGCCACCAGTGATTTTGCCCATTCGGATTTGTTCTTC
d_gene: TRBD2; abundance: -; j_gene: TRBJ2-1; v_gene: TRBV15; CDR3aa: CATSRESGGAYNEQFF; CDR3nt: TGTGCCACCAGCAGAGAGAGCGGGGGGGCCTACAATGAGCAGTTCTTC
d_gene: -; abundance: -; j_gene: TRBJ1-6; v_gene: TRBV15; CDR3aa: CATSSDISYNSPLHF; CDR3nt: TGTGCCACCAGCAGTGATATCTCCTATAATTCACCCCTCCACTTT
d_gene: -; abundance: -; j_gene: TRBJ1-1; v_gene: TRBV7-3; CDR3aa: CASSPGPVGTEALF; CDR3nt: TGTGCCAGCAGCCCAGGCCCAGTGGGCACCGAAGCCTTGTTT
d_gene: -; abundance: -; j_gene: TRBJ1-5; v_gene: TRBV15; CDR3aa: CATSGSKQLLHF; CDR3nt: TGTGCCACCAGCGGTAGCAAGCAGCTCCTGCACTTT
d_gene: TRBD1; abundance: -; j_gene: TRBJ2-3; v_gene: TRBV5-1; CDR3aa: CASSLRGHGTDTQYF; CDR3nt: TGCGCCAGCAGCTTGAGGGGGCACGGGACAGATACGCAGTATTTT
d_gene: -; abundance: -; j_gene: TRBJ1-5; v_gene: TRBV5-1; CDR3aa: CASSLDEGSHNQPQHF; CDR3nt: TGCGCCAGCAGCTTGGACGAGGGTTCGCACAATCAGCCCCAGCATTTT
d_gene: -; abundance: -; j_gene: TRBJ2-5; v_gene: TRBV5-4; CDR3aa: CASSIRQVGETQYF; CDR3nt: TGTGCCAGCAGCATAAGACAGGTAGGAGAGACCCAGTACTTC
d_gene: -; abundance: -; j_gene: TRBJ2-5; v_gene: TRBV5-1; CDR3aa: CASSFQGNYGTQYF; CDR3nt: TGCGCCAGCAGCTTCCAGGGAAACTATGGGACCCAGTACTTC
d_gene: -; abundance: -; j_gene: TRBJ1-2; v_gene: TRBV9; CDR3aa: CASSQGMQAPYNYTF; CDR3nt: TGTGCCAGCAGCCAAGGGATGCAGGCCCCATATAACTACACCTTC
d_gene: TRBD1; abundance: -; j_gene: TRBJ1-1; v_gene: TRBV18; CDR3aa: CASMQGGTGAFF; CDR3nt: TGTGCCAGCATGCAGGGGGGTACAGGAGCTTTCTTT
d_gene: TRBD2; abundance: many; j_gene: TRBJ2-5; v_gene: TRBV6-5; CDR3aa: CASRPRLLLAGQETQYF; CDR3nt: TGTGCCAGCAGGCCACGGCTCCTACTAGCGGGGCAAGAGACCCAGTACTTC
d_gene: -; abundance: -; j_gene: TRBJ2-2; v_gene: TRBV29-1; CDR3aa: CSVPDSAGEVFF; CDR3nt: TGCAGCGTTCCTGATTCCGCCGGGGAGGTGTTTTTT
d_gene: -; abundance: -; j_gene: TRBJ2-6; v_gene: TRBV20-1; CDR3aa: CSAGRENTEGANVLTF; CDR3nt: TGCAGTGCCGGACGAGAGAACACTGAAGGGGCCAACGTCCTGACTTTC
d_gene: TRBD2; abundance: once; j_gene: TRBJ2-5; v_gene: TRBV7-2; CDR3aa: CASSLASRGSQTF; CDR3nt: TGTGCCAGCAGCTTAGCCTCGCGGGGGAGTCAGACCTTT
d_gene: -; abundance: -; j_gene: TRBJ1-2; v_gene: TRBV10-1; CDR3aa: CASTSGKGLTNNYDYTF; CDR3nt: TGTGCCAGTACTTCAGGCAAGGGACTAACCAATAACTATGACTACACCTTC
d_gene: -; abundance: -; j_gene: TRBJ1-2; v_gene: TRBV2; CDR3aa: CASGRAYGYTF; CDR3nt: TGTGCCAGCGGCAGGGCCTATGGCTACACCTTC
d_gene: TRBD2; abundance: many; j_gene: TRBJ2-1; v_gene: TRBV14; CDR3aa: CASSYTGGYNEQFF; CDR3nt: TGTGCCAGCAGCTATACCGGGGGGTACAATGAGCAGTTCTTC
d_gene: -; abundance: many; j_gene: TRBJ1-1; v_gene: TRBV29-1; CDR3aa: CSVSPGGGSEAFF; CDR3nt: TGCAGCGTTTCCCCGGGGGGGGGGTCGGAAGCTTTCTTT
d_gene: -; abundance: many; j_gene: TRBJ2-5; v_gene: TRBV6-4; CDR3aa: CASSEDGGETQYF; CDR3nt: TGTGCCAGCAGTGAAGATGGGGGGGAGACCCAGTACTTC